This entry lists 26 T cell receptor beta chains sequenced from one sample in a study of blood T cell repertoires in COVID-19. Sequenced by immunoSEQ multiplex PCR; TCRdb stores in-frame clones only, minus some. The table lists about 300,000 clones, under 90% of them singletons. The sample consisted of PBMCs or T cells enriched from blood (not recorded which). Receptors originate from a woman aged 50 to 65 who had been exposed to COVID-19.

In DNA form, the CDR3 reads TGCAGCATTAACAGGTGGAAGAACACTGAAGCTTTCTTT. Protein product: CSINRWKNTEAFF. This chain joins TRBV29-1 and TRBJ1-1; weak D call: TRBD1 (5 bases). Trimming removed 8 bases at V and 1 base at J, with 14 bases between. The CDR3 loop spans 13 amino acids. CDR1 SQVTM and CDR2 ANQGSEA come from the germline V gene.

In DNA form, the CDR3 reads TGTGCCAGTAGTCCACCGTGGGGGACAGGCACTTATGGCTACACCTTC. This gives the protein CASSPPWGTGTYGYTF. The V and J genes are TRBV19 and TRBJ1-2; 8 bases are shared with TRBD1. This CDR3 has 16 amino acids. CDR1 is LNHDA and CDR2 is SQIVND in the germline V gene (reference sequence). Trimming at V came to 5 bases and at J to 5 bases, leaving 13 bases not matched to a gene.

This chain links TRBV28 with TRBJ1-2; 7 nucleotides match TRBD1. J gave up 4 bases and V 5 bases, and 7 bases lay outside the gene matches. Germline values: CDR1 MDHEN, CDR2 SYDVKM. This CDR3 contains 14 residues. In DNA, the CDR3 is TGTGCCAGCAGTCGAAGACAGGGCAGCTATGGCTACACCTTC. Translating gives CASSRRQGSYGYTF.

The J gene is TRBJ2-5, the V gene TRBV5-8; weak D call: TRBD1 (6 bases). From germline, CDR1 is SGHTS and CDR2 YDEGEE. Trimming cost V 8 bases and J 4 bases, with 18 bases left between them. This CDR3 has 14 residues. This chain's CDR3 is CASFSHTGRETQYF. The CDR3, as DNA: TGTGCCAGTTTTAGTCACACAGGGCGAGAGACCCAGTACTTC.

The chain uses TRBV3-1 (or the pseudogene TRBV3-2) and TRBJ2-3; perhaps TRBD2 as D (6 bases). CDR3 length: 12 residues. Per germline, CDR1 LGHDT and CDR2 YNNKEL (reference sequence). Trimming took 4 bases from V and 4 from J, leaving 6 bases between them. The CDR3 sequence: CASSRLADTQYF. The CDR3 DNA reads TGTGCCAGCAGCCGACTAGCAGATACGCAGTATTTT.

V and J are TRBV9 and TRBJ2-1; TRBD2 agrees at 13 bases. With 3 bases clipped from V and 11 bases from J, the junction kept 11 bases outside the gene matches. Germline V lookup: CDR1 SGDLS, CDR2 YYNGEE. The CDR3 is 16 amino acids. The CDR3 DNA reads TGTGCCAGCAGCGACGCCCCGGGGACTAGCGGGAATAAGCAGTTCTTC. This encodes CASSDAPGTSGNKQFF.

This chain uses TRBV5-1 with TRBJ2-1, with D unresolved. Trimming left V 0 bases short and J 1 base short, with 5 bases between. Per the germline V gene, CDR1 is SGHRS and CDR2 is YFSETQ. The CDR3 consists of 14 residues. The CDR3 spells CASSLGQSYNEQFF. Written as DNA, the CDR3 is TGCGCCAGCAGCTTGGGGCAGTCCTACAATGAGCAGTTCTTC. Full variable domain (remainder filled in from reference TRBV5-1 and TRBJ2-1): KAGVTQTPRYLIKTRGQQVTLSCSPISGHRSVSWYQQTPGQGLQFLFEYFSETQRNKGNFPGRFSGRQFSNSRSEMNVSTLELGDSALYLCASSLGQSYNEQFFGPGTRLTVL.

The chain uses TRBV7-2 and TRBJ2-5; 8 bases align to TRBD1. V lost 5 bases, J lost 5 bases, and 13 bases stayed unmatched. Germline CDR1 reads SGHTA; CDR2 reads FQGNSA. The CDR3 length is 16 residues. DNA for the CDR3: TGTGCCAGCAGCCTACAGATTGACAGGGGCGGGGAGACCCAGTACTTC. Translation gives CASSLQIDRGGETQYF.

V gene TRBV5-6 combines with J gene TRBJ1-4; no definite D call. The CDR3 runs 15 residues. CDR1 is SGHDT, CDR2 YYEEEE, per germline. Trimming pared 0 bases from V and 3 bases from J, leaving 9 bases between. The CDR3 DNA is TGTGCCAGCAGCTTGGGGCCGCGGGCTAATGAAAAACTGTTTTTT. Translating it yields CASSLGPRANEKLFF.

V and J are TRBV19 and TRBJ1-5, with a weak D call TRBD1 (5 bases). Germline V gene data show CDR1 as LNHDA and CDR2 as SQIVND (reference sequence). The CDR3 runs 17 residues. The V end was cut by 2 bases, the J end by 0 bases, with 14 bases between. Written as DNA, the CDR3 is TGTGCCAGTAGTATAAGGGGTGGCAGTTATAGCAATCAGCCCCAGCATTTT. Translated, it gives CASSIRGGSYSNQPQHF.

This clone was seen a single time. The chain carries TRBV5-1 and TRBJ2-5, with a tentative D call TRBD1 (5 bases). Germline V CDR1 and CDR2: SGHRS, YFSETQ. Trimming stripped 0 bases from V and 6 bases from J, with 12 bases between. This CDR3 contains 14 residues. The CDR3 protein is CASSLAGQGQTQYF. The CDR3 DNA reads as TGCGCCAGCAGCTTGGCCGGTCAGGGTCAGACCCAGTACTTC.

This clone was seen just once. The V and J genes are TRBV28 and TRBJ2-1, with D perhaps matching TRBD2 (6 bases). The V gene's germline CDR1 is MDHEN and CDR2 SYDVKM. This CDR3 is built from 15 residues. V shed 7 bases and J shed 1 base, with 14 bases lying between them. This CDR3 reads CASTRAGASYNEQFF. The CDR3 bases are TGTGCCAGCACGCGAGCGGGTGCGTCCTACAATGAGCAGTTCTTC.

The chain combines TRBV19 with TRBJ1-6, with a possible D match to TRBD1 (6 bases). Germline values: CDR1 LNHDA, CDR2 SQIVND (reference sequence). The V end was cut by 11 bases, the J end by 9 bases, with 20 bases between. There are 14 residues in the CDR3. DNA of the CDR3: TGTGCCTCGAGCCCAGGACAGCGGCCTTCACCCCTCCACTTT. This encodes CASSPGQRPSPLHF.

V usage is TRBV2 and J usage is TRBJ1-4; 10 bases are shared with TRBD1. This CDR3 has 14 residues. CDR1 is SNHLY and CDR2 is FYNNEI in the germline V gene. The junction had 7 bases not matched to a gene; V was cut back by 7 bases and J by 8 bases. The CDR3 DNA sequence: TGTGCCAGCAAGACAGGGGGCCTGGGAGAAAAACTGTTTTTT. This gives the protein CASKTGGLGEKLFF.

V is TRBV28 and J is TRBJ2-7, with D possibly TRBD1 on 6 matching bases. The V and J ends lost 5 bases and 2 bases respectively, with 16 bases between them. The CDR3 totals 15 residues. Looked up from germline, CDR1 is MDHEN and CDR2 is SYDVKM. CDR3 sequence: CASSPQGREPYEQYF. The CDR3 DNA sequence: TGTGCCAGCAGTCCCCAGGGGAGAGAGCCCTACGAGCAGTACTTC.

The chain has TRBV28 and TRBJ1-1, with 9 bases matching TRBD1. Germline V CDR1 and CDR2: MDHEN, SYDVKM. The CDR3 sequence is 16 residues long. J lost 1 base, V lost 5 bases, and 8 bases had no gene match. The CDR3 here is CASSPSGTGKNTEAFF. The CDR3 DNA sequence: TGTGCCAGCAGTCCGTCCGGGACAGGGAAGAACACTGAAGCTTTCTTT.

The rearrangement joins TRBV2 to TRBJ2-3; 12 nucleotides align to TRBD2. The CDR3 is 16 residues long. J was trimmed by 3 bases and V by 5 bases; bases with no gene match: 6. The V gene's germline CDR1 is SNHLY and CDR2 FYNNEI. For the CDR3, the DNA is TGTGCCAGCAGTTACGGACTAGCGGGGCGGACAGATACGCAGTATTTT. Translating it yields CASSYGLAGRTDTQYF.

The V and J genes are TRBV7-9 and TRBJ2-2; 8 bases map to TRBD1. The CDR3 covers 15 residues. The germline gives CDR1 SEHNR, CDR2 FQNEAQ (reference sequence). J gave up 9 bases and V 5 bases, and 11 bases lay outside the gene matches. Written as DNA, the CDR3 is TGTGCCAGCAGCGATCATACAGGGGGGAACCGGGAGCTGTTTTTT. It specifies CASSDHTGGNRELFF.

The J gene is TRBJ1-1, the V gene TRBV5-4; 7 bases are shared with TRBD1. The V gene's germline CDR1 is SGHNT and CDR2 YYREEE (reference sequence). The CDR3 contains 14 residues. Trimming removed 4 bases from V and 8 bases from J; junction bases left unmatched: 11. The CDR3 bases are TGTGCCAGCAGCCGGGACAGAGAGCCTTTGGAAGCTTTCTTT. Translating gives CASSRDREPLEAFF.

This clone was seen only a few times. CDR3 coding DNA: TGTGCCAGCAGCCAAGGAAACTCTGAAGCTTTCTTT. Protein product: CASSQGNSEAFF. The chain joins TRBV14 to TRBJ1-1; D is undetermined. Germline V CDR1 and CDR2: SGHDN, FVKESK. The CDR3 runs 12 residues. V lost 1 base and J 6 bases, leaving 6 bases between the germline ends.

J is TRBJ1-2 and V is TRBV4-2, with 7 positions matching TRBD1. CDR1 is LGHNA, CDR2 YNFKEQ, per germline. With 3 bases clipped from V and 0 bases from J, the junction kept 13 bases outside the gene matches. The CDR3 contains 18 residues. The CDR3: CASSQTAGTANPNYGYTF. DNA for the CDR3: TGTGCCAGCAGCCAGACCGCCGGGACAGCCAACCCTAACTATGGCTACACCTTC.

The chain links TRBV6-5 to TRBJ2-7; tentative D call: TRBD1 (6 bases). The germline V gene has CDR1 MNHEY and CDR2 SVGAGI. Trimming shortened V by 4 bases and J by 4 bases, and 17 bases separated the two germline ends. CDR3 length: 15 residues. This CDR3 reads CASSSSGTYRYEQYF. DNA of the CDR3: TGTGCCAGCAGTTCCTCCGGGACATATAGGTACGAGCAGTACTTC.

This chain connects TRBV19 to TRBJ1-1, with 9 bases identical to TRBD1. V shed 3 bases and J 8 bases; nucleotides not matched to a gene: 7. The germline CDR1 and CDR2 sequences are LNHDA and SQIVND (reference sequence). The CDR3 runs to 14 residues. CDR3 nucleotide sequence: TGTGCCAGTAGTATGGACAGGGGAAGGAGAGAAGCTTTCTTT. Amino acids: CASSMDRGRREAFF.

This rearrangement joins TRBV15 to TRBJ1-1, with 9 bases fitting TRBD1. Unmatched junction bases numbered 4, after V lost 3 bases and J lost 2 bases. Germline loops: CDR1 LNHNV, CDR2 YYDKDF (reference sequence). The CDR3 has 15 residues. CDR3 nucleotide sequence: TGTGCCACCAGCAGTGGGGACAGGGTAAACACTGAAGCTTTCTTT. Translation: CATSSGDRVNTEAFF.

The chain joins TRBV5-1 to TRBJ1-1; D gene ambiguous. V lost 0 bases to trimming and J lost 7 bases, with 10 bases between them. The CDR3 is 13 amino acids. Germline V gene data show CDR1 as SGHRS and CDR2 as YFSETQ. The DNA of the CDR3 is TGCGCCAGCAGCTTGGCGGGTGTGGTTGAAGCTTTCTTT. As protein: CASSLAGVVEAFF.

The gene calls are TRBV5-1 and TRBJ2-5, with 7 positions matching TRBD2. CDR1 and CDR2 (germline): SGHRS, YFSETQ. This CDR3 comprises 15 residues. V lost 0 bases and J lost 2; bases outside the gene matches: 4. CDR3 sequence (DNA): TGCGCCAGCAGCTTGGCCTTGGGGGGGCAAGAGACCCAGTACTTC. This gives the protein CASSLALGGQETQYF. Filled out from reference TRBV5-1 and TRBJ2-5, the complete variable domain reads KAGVTQTPRYLIKTRGQQVTLSCSPISGHRSVSWYQQTPGQGLQFLFEYFSETQRNKGNFPGRFSGRQFSNSRSEMNVSTLELGDSALYLCASSLALGGQETQYFGPGTRLLVL.